This T cell receptor beta chain appears in the sequencing data of a study of human T cells and chemical hapten exposure. The overall study: An area of 2 cm by roughly 2 cm on upper inner arm skin received 2% DPC for sensitization.

Time point denoted: patch test 3, about 24 weeks after DPC sensitization. Treatment defined: therapeutic diphenylcyclopropenone sensitization with weekly scalp DPC. In the source study's methods: Sample TCR totals centred on a median of approximately 95,000, ranging about 20,000 to 690,600. A single record per CDR3 protein comes from TCRdb applying MiXCR to the RACE reads. TCRdb's processing, not the study's, gives the V and J calls here. Among 99,000 or so distinct CDR3 sequences listed, approximately 36% were seen once. Study observations and caveats: The number of TCRs above 1 in 1000 frequency did not change after DPC sensitization. Given that the donors had alopecia, their immune response may differ from that seen in healthy people.

The CDR3 extends over 18 amino acids. Germline values: CDR1 SQVTM, CDR2 ANQGSEA. J was trimmed by 2 bases and V by 4 bases; bases with no gene match: 18. Notes on this clonotype: Its antigen is unidentified.

The sample here was whole blood, taken in connection with sensitization to the hapten diphenylcyclopropenone (DPC). The receptor was isolated from a man aged 35 to 55 with alopecia areata. Some clones in this sample may be carry-over from other donors' samples. V usage is TRBV29-1 and J usage is TRBJ2-5, with 8 positions matching TRBD2. The CDR3 protein is CSVAAIIDTSGEQETQYF. The CDR3 DNA follows: TGCAGCGTTGCCGCCATAATCGACACTAGCGGAGAACAAGAGACCCAGTACTTC.